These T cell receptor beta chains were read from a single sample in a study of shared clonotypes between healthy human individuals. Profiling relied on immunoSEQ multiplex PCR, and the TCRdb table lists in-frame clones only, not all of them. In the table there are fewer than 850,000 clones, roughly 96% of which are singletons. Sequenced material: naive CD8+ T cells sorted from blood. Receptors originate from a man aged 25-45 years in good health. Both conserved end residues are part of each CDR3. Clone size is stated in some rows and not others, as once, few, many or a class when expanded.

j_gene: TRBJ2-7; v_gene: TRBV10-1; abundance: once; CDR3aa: CASSESRGHYEQYF
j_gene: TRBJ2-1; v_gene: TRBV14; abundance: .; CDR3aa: CASSPLRGQGAVNEQFF
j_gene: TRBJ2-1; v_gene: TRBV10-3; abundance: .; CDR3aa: CAIRGQGRASEQFF
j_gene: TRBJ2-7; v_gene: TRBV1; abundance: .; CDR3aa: CTSSQCSGSYEQYF
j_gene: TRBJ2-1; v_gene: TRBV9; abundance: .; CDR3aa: CASSVDSPLNEQFF
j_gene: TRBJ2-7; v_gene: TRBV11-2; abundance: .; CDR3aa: CASSLEGLAGVYEQYF
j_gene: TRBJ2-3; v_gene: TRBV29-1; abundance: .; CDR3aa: CSVVGLQGPSTDTQYF
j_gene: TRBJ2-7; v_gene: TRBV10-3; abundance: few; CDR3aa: CAISGQEDSYEQYF
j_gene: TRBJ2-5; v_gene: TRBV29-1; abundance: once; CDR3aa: CSAWTGVVETQYF
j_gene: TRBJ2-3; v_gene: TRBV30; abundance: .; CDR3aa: CAWSVDLAGYTDTQYF
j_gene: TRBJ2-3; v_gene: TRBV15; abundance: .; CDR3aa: CATRLAGGTDTQYF
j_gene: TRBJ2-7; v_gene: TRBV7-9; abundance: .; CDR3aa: CASSGSRSYEQYF
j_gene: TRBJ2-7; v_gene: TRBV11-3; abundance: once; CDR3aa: CASSLDHSHRGRSYEQYF
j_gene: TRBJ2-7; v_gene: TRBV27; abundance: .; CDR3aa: CASSPRTIYEQYF
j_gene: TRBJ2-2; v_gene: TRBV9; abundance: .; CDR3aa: CASSVSVFFGTDRSGELFF
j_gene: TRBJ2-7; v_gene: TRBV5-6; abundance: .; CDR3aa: CASSLGVNEQYF
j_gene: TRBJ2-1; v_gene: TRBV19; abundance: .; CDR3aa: CASSYSGGSSYNEQFF
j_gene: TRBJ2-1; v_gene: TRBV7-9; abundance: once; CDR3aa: CASRGNEQFF
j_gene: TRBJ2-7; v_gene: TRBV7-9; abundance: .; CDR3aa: CASSPSGGRDEQYF
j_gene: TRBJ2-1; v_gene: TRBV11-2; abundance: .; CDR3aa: CASSFWTSENPSSYNEQFF
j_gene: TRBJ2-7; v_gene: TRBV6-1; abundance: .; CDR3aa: CATPGDLYEQYF
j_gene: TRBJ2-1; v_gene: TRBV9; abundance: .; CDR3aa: CASSSRLAGPRRDEQFF
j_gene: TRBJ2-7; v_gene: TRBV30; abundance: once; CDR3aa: CAVSPGTGYEQYF
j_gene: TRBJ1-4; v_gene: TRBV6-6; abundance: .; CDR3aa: CASSIRQGPNEKLFF
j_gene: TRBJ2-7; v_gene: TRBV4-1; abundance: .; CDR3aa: CASSKNVNRGLDEQYF
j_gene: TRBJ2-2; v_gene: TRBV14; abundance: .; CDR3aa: CASSQTSGYNANTGELFF
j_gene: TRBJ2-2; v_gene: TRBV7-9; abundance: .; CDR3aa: CASSPWTGANTGELFF
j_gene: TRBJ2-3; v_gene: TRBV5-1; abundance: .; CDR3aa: CASSLLAGGPTDTQYF
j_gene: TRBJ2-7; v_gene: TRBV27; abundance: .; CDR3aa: CASSSGTDYEQYF